A selection of T cell receptor beta chains follows, all from one sample in a study of human T cells and chemical hapten exposure. TCRdb analysed the RACE reads with MiXCR anew, one entry per CDR3 protein. This sample has 85,000 to 120,000 distinct CDR3 sequences, with around 10% found just once. This specimen was whole blood, taken in connection with sensitization to the hapten diphenylcyclopropenone (DPC). These receptor sequences come from a woman aged 45-65 years with alopecia areata. Some clones in this sample may be carry-over from other donors' samples. The CDR3 runs from the conserved cysteine through the conserved F or W. A D gene is named only where the DNA matches it firmly. Rows give clone size only sometimes, using once, few, many, or a class for an expanded clone.

clone_size j_call d_call v_call cdr3_nt cdr3_aa
- TRBJ2-6 - TRBV6-2/TRBV6-3 TGTGCCAGCAGTTACTCCCCAGGCTCTGGGGCCAACGTCCTGACTTTC CASSYSPGSGANVLTF
- TRBJ2-3 TRBD2 TRBV20-1 TGCAGTGCTCCCGGGACTAGCGGAAGCACAGATACGCAGTATTTT CSAPGTSGSTDTQYF
many TRBJ2-6 - TRBV4-3 TGCGCCAGCAGCCAAGATCTCCTTACAGTTTCTGGGGCCAACGTCCTGACTTTC CASSQDLLTVSGANVLTF
- TRBJ2-7 TRBD1 TRBV3-1 TGTGCCAGCAGCCGACGCCCGGGACAGACCGGGTCAGAGCAGTACTTC CASSRRPGQTGSEQYF
few TRBJ2-3 TRBD2 TRBV7-9 TGTGCCAGCAGCTTAAAGATACTAGCGGACACAGATACGCAGTATTTT CASSLKILADTDTQYF
- TRBJ2-3 - TRBV3-1 TGTGCCAGCAGCCAAGGCCGGACGGTGAACACAGATACGCAGTATTTT CASSQGRTVNTDTQYF
- TRBJ2-7 - TRBV9 TGTGCCAGCAGCGTAGAAACAGGTTACGAGCAGTACTTC CASSVETGYEQYF
- TRBJ1-2 - TRBV5-1 TGCGCCAGCAGCCAGACTACTAACTATGGCTACACCTTC CASSQTTNYGYTF
few TRBJ2-5 - TRBV11-2 TGTGCCAGCAGCTTTTGGGGAGAAGAGACCCAGTACTTC CASSFWGEETQYF
few TRBJ1-6 - TRBV4-2 TGTGCCAGCAGCCAAGACGGGCAGTCTAATTCACCCCTCCACTTT CASSQDGQSNSPLHF
many TRBJ2-1 TRBD2 TRBV28 TGTGCCACCAGACTAGCGGGGAGATTGGTCAATGAGCAGTTCTTC CATRLAGRLVNEQFF
- TRBJ2-3 - TRBV24-1 TGTGCCACCAGATCACAGAATACGCAGTATTTT CATRSQNTQYF
few TRBJ2-1 TRBD1 TRBV4-2 TGTGCCAGCAGCCAGGAAGTACAGGGGGCTGGTAATGAGCAGTTCTTC CASSQEVQGAGNEQFF
many TRBJ2-5 - TRBV21-1 TGTGCCAGCAGTCAAGGGCCAGAGACCCAGTACTTC CASSQGPETQYF
- TRBJ2-7 TRBD2 TRBV20-1 TGCAGTGGAAGGAGCGGGGGGGCAAACTACGAGCAGTACTTC CSGRSGGANYEQYF
- TRBJ2-2 - TRBV4-2 TGTGCCAGCAGCCGTGAGGCCACCGGGGAGCTGTTTTTT CASSREATGELFF
few TRBJ2-3 - TRBV28 TGTGCCAGCGGGGCAGGGGTAGATACGCAGTATTTT CASGAGVDTQYF
few TRBJ1-5 - TRBV27 TGTGCCAGCAGTTTCCCTAACCAGGGCCTATTGAATCAGCCCCAGCATTTT CASSFPNQGLLNQPQHF
- TRBJ2-3 - TRBV7-8 TGTGCCAGCAGCTTAGACGTAGGGTATCCCACTGATACGCAGTATTTT CASSLDVGYPTDTQYF
few TRBJ1-3 TRBD1 TRBV7-2 TGTGCCAGCAGCTTCAGCGGACAGGGAGGAAACACCATATATTTT CASSFSGQGGNTIYF
- TRBJ2-5 - TRBV3-1 TGTGCCAGCAGCCAGGTCGTATTCGGCGGTACCGATCAAGAGACCCAGTACTTC CASSQVVFGGTDQETQYF
few TRBJ2-4 TRBD1 TRBV12-3/TRBV12-4 TGTGCCAGCAGGCCGACAGGGGTAACCAAAAACATTCAGTACTTC CASRPTGVTKNIQYF
- TRBJ1-1 TRBD1 TRBV7-9 TGTGCCAGCAGCTTAGGGCCAGGGGGCCCTGAAGCTTTCTTT CASSLGPGGPEAFF
- TRBJ2-2 - TRBV28 TGTGCCAGCAGTTTACCCGTGGGCAGGCCAACCGGGGAGCTGTTTTTT CASSLPVGRPTGELFF
- TRBJ2-3 TRBD1 TRBV2 TGTGCCAGCCAGAAGGACAGGGGTAGCACAGATACGCAGTATTTT CASQKDRGSTDTQYF
few TRBJ2-3 TRBD2 TRBV6-1 TGTGCCAGCAGTGAATTCCTAGCGGGGCCCACAGATACGCAGTATTTT CASSEFLAGPTDTQYF
- TRBJ2-5 - TRBV6-1 TGTGCCGCGGGCGGAAACCAAGAGACCCAGTACTTC CAAGGNQETQYF
few TRBJ2-3 TRBD2 TRBV20-1 TGCAGTGCAGGGCCGGGACTAGCAGGAGATACGCAGTATTTT CSAGPGLAGDTQYF
- TRBJ2-2 - TRBV29-1 TGCAGCGCTGGGACCACCAGTCCGTCCGGGGAGCTGTTTTTT CSAGTTSPSGELFF
many TRBJ1-2 - TRBV28 TGTGCCAGCAGTTCCGGAGGGACCTCCTATGGCTACACCTTC CASSSGGTSYGYTF
- TRBJ1-1 - TRBV18 TGTGCCAGCTCACCGCATAAGATCGGGGCGAACACTGAAGCTTTCTTT CASSPHKIGANTEAFF
- TRBJ2-1 TRBD2 TRBV5-8 TGTGCCAGCAGCCGGGGGACTAGCGGGAACAATGAGCAGTTCTTC CASSRGTSGNNEQFF
few TRBJ2-5 - TRBV29-1 TGCAGCGTTGAAGATAGGAGGGAACAAGAGACCCAGTACTTC CSVEDRREQETQYF
many TRBJ1-1 - TRBV15 TGTGCCACCAGCAGAGTCTTAGGGGGTTTGAACACTGAAGCTTTCTTT CATSRVLGGLNTEAFF
- TRBJ2-3 - TRBV7-6 TGTGCCAGCAACCTGTACGCAGATACGCAGTATTTT CASNLYADTQYF
few TRBJ1-2 TRBD1 TRBV29-1 TGCAGCGTTCGTCCCGGGACAGGGGTAGCAGGAGGCTACACCTTC CSVRPGTGVAGGYTF
- TRBJ1-1 - TRBV29-1 TGCAGCGTTGAAAGCAGGGTGAGGGGGGTCAACACTGAAGCTTTCTTT CSVESRVRGVNTEAFF
- TRBJ1-2 TRBD1 TRBV5-5 TGTGCCAGCAGCGAGGGACAGGGGACCTATGGCTACACCTTC CASSEGQGTYGYTF
- TRBJ1-2 - TRBV12-3/TRBV12-4 TGTGCCAGCAGTTCCTCCTATGGCTACACCTTC CASSSSYGYTF
few TRBJ2-5 - TRBV20-1 TGCAGTGCTAGAGATCCTATGGTTTTGGAGACCCAGTACTTC CSARDPMVLETQYF
- TRBJ2-2 - TRBV7-6 TGTGCCAGCAGCTTTATACAGTCTAGAAACACCGGGGAGCTGTTTTTT CASSFIQSRNTGELFF
- TRBJ2-1 TRBD1 TRBV12-3/TRBV12-4 TGTGCCAGCAGTCCTCGGACAGGGCAGGCAAATGAGCAGTTCTTC CASSPRTGQANEQFF
- TRBJ1-5 - TRBV4-1 TGCGCCAGCAGCCAAGGGGGAGGGTCTAATCAGCCCCAGCATTTT CASSQGGGSNQPQHF
- TRBJ1-2 - TRBV7-9 TGTGCCAGCAGCTTAGGGGATGCTGGCTACACCTTC CASSLGDAGYTF
few TRBJ2-5 - TRBV2 TGTGCCAGCCAGAAGACTAGTTATCAAGAGACCCAGTACTTC CASQKTSYQETQYF
- TRBJ1-2 - TRBV5-4 TGTGCCAGCAGCCTGCAGTTACTCAACTATGGCTACACCTTC CASSLQLLNYGYTF
- TRBJ1-2 - TRBV25-1 TGTGCCAGTACTCGCCCCCCGGGGGTCCCTAACTATGGCTACACCTTC CASTRPPGVPNYGYTF